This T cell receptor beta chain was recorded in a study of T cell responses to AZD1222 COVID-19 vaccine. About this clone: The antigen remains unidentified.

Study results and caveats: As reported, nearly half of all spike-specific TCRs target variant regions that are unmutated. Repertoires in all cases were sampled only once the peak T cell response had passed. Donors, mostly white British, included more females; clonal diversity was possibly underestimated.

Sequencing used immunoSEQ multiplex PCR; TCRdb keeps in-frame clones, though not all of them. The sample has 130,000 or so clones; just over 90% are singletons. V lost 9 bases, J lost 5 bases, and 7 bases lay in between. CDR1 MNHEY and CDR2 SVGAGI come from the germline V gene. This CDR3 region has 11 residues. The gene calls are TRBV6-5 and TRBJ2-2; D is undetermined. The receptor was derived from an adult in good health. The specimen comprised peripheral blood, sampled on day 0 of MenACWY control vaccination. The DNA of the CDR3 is TGTGCCAGTCGGAGAACCGGGGAGCTGTTTTTT. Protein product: CASRRTGELFF.